This TCR beta chain stems from a study of blood T cells in healthy people across ages (dated by TCRdb to between 2014 and 2016). Turning to the overall study: Template switching captured roughly one uniquely barcoded TCR beta cDNA molecule per two T cells in model experiments. Age-related changes in TCR beta repertoire diversity were measured in the study by deep sequencing normalized with unique cDNA molecular identifiers. The donors were split into four age groups: young (average around 15 years), middle-aged (roughly 42), aged (approximately 60) and long-lived (82). To avoid experimental bias, donors of different ages were distributed randomly across sequencing lanes. Using the same blood draw, the study looked at two additional independent replicas of 1 million unique cDNA reads for two donors, one aged 18 to 30 and the other aged 80 or older.

Worth noting for this clonotype: Its antigen is unknown. A read error may be the cause here, since a much bigger clone is one base away.

General findings and caveats noted by the study authors: Estimates of total diversity from one million sequenced T cells were regarded as lower bounds and underestimates. Compared with the aged group, the long-lived group had more naive CD4+ T cells, fewer expanded clones and increased TCR diversity, a pattern suggesting age selection. Because the CMV infection status of the donors was unknown, age-related changes in expanded clonotypes may potentially have been confounded. Because profiling used bulk unsorted PBMCs, naive and antigen-experienced compartments could not be compared conclusively. Observed TCR beta diversity correlated strongly with the percentage of naive T cells measured by flow cytometry. As age increased, observed TCR beta diversity per million T cells dropped in a roughly linear way, and a significant reduction was already evident by age about 36.

Reading from cysteine to phenylalanine, the CDR3 counts 13 amino acids. CDR3 DNA is the only sequence kept; it has 39 bases, read in frame from the first base. The germline V gene (reference sequence) provides CDR1 LGHDT and CDR2 YNNKEL. V is trimmed back by 1 base and J by 13 bases, and the junction contains 7 bases that no gene match accounts for. The library came from 5' RACE. Sequencing used an Illumina HiSeq 2500. The second PCR ran for about 7 to 11 cycles and used a J-beta primer mix along with a sample-barcoded 5' primer. A template-switch 5' adaptor carrying 12 random nucleotides introduced a unique molecular identifier onto each TCR beta cDNA molecule. At least 2.5 million CDR3-containing paired-end reads were obtained from each sample. First-strand cDNA synthesis was performed from all RNA using the Mint cDNA synthesis kit, with priming by a TRBC-specific oligonucleotide. After uracil-DNA glycosylase treatment, a first 18-cycle PCR used universal primers M1SS and BC2_uni_R on all cDNA. The study's processing was this. Each sample was normalized by randomly selecting 1 million high-quality reads, each carrying a distinct molecular identifier. Reads sharing molecular identifiers were discarded rather than binned into consensus sequences. MiTCR, set to a Q25 quality threshold and the strictest error-elimination algorithm, was used for CDR3 identification, clonotype clustering and error correction. A nonparametric unseen species model with Euler transformation was used to estimate a lower bound on total TCR beta diversity. The raw public reads went through TCRdb reprocessing: fastp at Q25, MiXCR clone calling, in-frame beta chains kept. Each CDR3 protein appears once, grouped with its most common genes and DNA. TCRdb's processing, not the authors' own work, is the source of the V and J calls. This sample is represented by some 900,000 distinct CDR3 sequences; around 30% of them were singletons. In total, the top ten clones hold 15% to 20% of the sample.

Systemically healthy Caucasian individuals from Russia, 35 to 40 in total and aged about 6 to 100 years, were included as donors. Each donor gave ten milliliters of peripheral blood, collected into EDTA-treated Vacutainer tubes. Ficoll-Paque density-gradient centrifugation was used to isolate PBMCs, with at least 7 million obtained per sample. Trizol reagent was used to extract total RNA from the PBMCs, yielding at least 5.5 micrograms per sample. For every donor, an aliquot of PBMCs went through flow cytometry to measure the percentages of naive CD45RAhigh/CD27high T cells. This sequence was found in a woman aged 80 or over in good health. The chain is made from TRBV3-1 and TRBJ2-4; 7 middle bases align to TRBD2. Source material: blood. CDR3 sequence: CASSQGGGRVQYF. The sequence in DNA is TGTGCCAGCAGCCAAGGGGGGGGACGGGTGCAGTACTTC.